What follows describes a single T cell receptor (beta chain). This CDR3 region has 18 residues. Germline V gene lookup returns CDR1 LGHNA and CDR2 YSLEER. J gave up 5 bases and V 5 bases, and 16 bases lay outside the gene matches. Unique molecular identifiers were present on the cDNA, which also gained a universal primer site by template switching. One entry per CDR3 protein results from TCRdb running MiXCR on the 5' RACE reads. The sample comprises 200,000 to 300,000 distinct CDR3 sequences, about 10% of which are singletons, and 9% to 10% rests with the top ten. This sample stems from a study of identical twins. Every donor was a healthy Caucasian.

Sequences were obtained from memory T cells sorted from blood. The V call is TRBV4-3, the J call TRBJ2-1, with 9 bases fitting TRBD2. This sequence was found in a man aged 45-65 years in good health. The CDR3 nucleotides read TGCGCCAGCAGCGTTGCGGTAGCGGGAGAAGGAAGGCACAATGAGCAGTTCTTC. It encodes CASSVAVAGEGRHNEQFF.